These 15 T cell receptor beta chains share one sample of origin, sequenced in a study of OX40 agonist ivuxolimab in advanced cancers. Produced via immunoSEQ multiplex PCR; TCRdb's table is partial and in-frame only. Of tens of thousands of clones in the sample, about 90% were seen once. Here the sequenced sample was CD4+ or CD8+ T cells sorted from blood, taken in a trial of the OX40 agonist ivuxolimab. The origin of the receptors is an adult with an advanced solid tumor such as melanoma, head and neck, liver or kidney cancer.

The chain uses TRBV14 and TRBJ2-2; no firm D call. CDR1 is SGHDN, CDR2 FVKESK, per germline. V lost 1 base to trimming and J lost 5 bases, with 11 bases between them. This CDR3 has 15 amino acids. CDR3 amino acids: CASSQGVWGTGELFF. CDR3 DNA: TGTGCCAGCAGCCAAGGGGTTTGGGGAACCGGGGAGCTGTTTTTT.

The chain has TRBV6-5 and TRBJ2-7; D gene ambiguous. Trimming cost V 2 bases and J 0 bases, with 11 bases left between them. The CDR3 contains 15 residues. CDR1 and CDR2 from the germline V gene are MNHEY and SVGAGI. The CDR3 DNA reads as TGTGCCAGCAGTTACGCAGGCCATCCCTCCTACGAGCAGTACTTC. It codes for CASSYAGHPSYEQYF.

The gene calls are TRBV5-1 and TRBJ2-3; TRBD1 agrees at 8 bases. The CDR3 covers 15 residues. After removal of 2 bases from V and 3 bases from J, the junction contained 5 bases not matched to a gene. From germline, CDR1 is SGHRS and CDR2 YFSETQ. The CDR3 bases are TGCGCCAGCAGCTTCAGGGGGCGAGGGACAGATACGCAGTATTTT. This translates into CASSFRGRGTDTQYF.

The chain joins TRBV19 to TRBJ1-5; maybe TRBD1 (5 bases). CDR1 and CDR2 from the germline V gene are LNHDA and SQIVND (reference sequence). The V end lost 5 bases, the J end lost 2 bases, and 7 bases lay between the germline ends. The CDR3 length is 13 residues. The CDR3 reads CASSLTGNQPQHF. In DNA form, the CDR3 reads TGTGCCAGTAGTCTGACAGGCAATCAGCCCCAGCATTTT.

The chain recombines TRBV19 with TRBJ2-3, with D possibly TRBD2 on 6 matching bases. The CDR3 covers 17 residues. V was trimmed by 0 bases and J by 4 bases, leaving 17 bases between them. Looked up from germline, CDR1 is LNHDA and CDR2 is SQIVND (reference sequence). The CDR3, as DNA: TGTGCCAGTAGTATAGACGGAGAGGGAGGAAGGTCAGATACGCAGTATTTT. This codes for CASSIDGEGGRSDTQYF.

The chain links TRBV5-6 to TRBJ2-2, with 10 positions matching TRBD1. The CDR3 has 15 amino acids. The V and J ends lost 5 bases and 4 bases, in that order; junction bases with no gene match: 5. The germline V gene encodes CDR1 SGHDT and CDR2 YYEEEE. CDR3 region: CASRDRGQGTGELFF. DNA of the CDR3: TGTGCCAGCAGAGACAGGGGGCAGGGCACCGGGGAGCTGTTTTTT.

The chain is built from TRBV5-3 and TRBJ2-5; TRBD2 agrees at 11 bases. The DNA end is a closer match to TRBJ2-7, so the J assignment may be wrong. TRBV5-3 is treated as an ORF (open reading frame) with a function not yet certain. CDR3 length: 14 amino acids. The CDR3 here is CARLSGRDSYEQYF. Here the CDR3 DNA reads TGTGCCAGGCTTAGCGGGAGGGACTCCTACGAGCAGTACTTC.

The chain combines TRBV11-3 with TRBJ2-4, with D possibly being TRBD1 (6 bases). The CDR3 is 16 amino acids. V was cut by 5 bases and J by 0 bases, with 14 bases left in between. Germline V CDR1 and CDR2: SGHNT, YENEEA. The CDR3 here is CASSPGTLLAKNIQYF. The CDR3 DNA reads TGTGCCAGCAGCCCAGGGACACTTCTAGCCAAAAACATTCAGTACTTC.

This chain links TRBV7-3 with TRBJ2-3, with D tentatively TRBD2 (7 bases). This CDR3 contains 15 residues. Germline loops: CDR1 SGHTA, CDR2 FQGTGA. V lost 5 bases, J lost 4 bases, and 16 bases lay in between. CDR3 bases: TGTGCCAGCAGCCTGGGGGGGCAAGGGGCAGATACGCAGTATTTT. It specifies CASSLGGQGADTQYF.

V gene TRBV27 combines with J gene TRBJ1-5; tentatively, D is TRBD1 (5 bases). The CDR3 is 15 residues long. The V end lost 4 bases, the J end lost 0 bases, and 10 bases lay between the germline ends. Germline V gene data show CDR1 as MNHEY and CDR2 as SMNVEV (reference sequence). Written as DNA, the CDR3 is TGTGCCAGCAGTTATCAGGGATATAGCAATCAGCCCCAGCATTTT. Translation: CASSYQGYSNQPQHF.

CDR3 DNA sequence: TGCGCCAGCAGCTTAAGGACAGGGGTAGAGCAGTACTTC. It specifies CASSLRTGVEQYF. The rearrangement links TRBV5-1 to TRBJ2-7; 9 positions agree with TRBD1. Trimming cost V 2 bases and J 7 bases; bases outside gene matches: 4. Germline values: CDR1 SGHRS, CDR2 YFSETQ. CDR3 length: 13 amino acids.

The CDR3: CASSLAHRSKAGEIDTQYF. The CDR3 DNA is TGTGCCAGCAGCTTAGCGCATCGGTCCAAAGCGGGAGAGATAGATACGCAGTATTTT. This chain links TRBV7-6 with TRBJ2-3; 8 bases align to TRBD2. CDR1 and CDR2 from the germline V gene are SGHVS and FNYEAQ. V lost 0 bases, J lost 5 bases, and 16 bases stayed unmatched. The CDR3 has 19 amino acids.

The rearrangement joins TRBV6-5 to TRBJ2-7, with 9 bases matching TRBD1. The CDR3 is made up of 12 amino acids. Trimming at V came to 9 bases and at J to 4 bases, leaving 4 bases not matched to a gene. The germline V gene encodes CDR1 MNHEY and CDR2 SVGAGI. Here the CDR3 reads CASGDRVYEQYF. The DNA for the CDR3 is TGTGCCAGTGGGGACAGGGTGTACGAGCAGTACTTC.

V usage is TRBV28 and J usage is TRBJ1-4; D gene unclear. Germline CDR1 reads MDHEN; CDR2 reads SYDVKM. The CDR3 runs to 16 residues. Trimming removed 3 bases from V and 4 bases from J, with 15 bases in between. The CDR3 sequence: CASSFGVESNNEKLFF. For the CDR3, the DNA is TGTGCCAGCAGTTTCGGGGTCGAATCAAATAATGAAAAACTGTTTTTT.

The chain has TRBV12-5 and TRBJ1-1, with 8 bases fitting TRBD1. Trimming cost V 5 bases and J 0 bases; bases outside gene matches: 5. This CDR3 is built from 15 residues. Germline V gives CDR1 LGHNT, CDR2 FRNRAP. CDR3: CASGRQGAMNTEAFF. The CDR3 nucleotides read TGTGCTAGTGGTAGGCAGGGGGCGATGAACACTGAAGCTTTCTTT.